Each of the 19 T cell receptor beta chains below was sequenced from the same sample in a study of T cell responses to AZD1222 COVID-19 vaccine. Repertoires were generated with immunoSEQ multiplex PCR, while TCRdb's copy carries only in-frame clones and drops some. The repertoire has under 150,000 clones, roughly 89% of them found once; the top ten carry less than 5.5%. The sequences come from peripheral blood, collected on day 0 of AZD1222 vaccination. Receptors originate from an adult in good health.

The chain links TRBV24-1 to TRBJ1-2; perhaps TRBD1 as D (5 bases). The CDR3 extends over 14 amino acids. The V and J ends lost 4 bases and 6 bases respectively, with 14 bases between them. CDR1 KGHDR and CDR2 SFDVKD come from the germline V gene. CDR3 coding DNA: TGTGCCACCAGTGACCTGGGACTAGTCCATGGCTACACCTTC. Its translation: CATSDLGLVHGYTF.

This chain joins TRBV9 and TRBJ1-1, with 11 bases identical to TRBD1. Losses at the gene ends were 2 bases for V and 5 bases for J; bases not matched to a gene: 5. From germline, CDR1 is SGDLS and CDR2 YYNGEE. The CDR3 covers 15 residues. The CDR3 here is CASSVSDRGPTEAFF. The CDR3 DNA reads as TGTGCCAGCAGCGTTTCGGACAGGGGGCCGACTGAAGCTTTCTTT.

The chain carries TRBV4-3 and TRBJ2-7, with TRBD1 matching 9 bases. The germline V gene has CDR1 LGHNA and CDR2 YSLEER. The CDR3 spans 16 residues. The junction had 7 bases not matched to a gene; V was cut back by 0 bases and J by 4 bases. For the CDR3, the DNA is TGCGCCAGCAGCCAAGATTTCGGGACAGGGTTGTACGAGCAGTACTTC. Protein product: CASSQDFGTGLYEQYF.

The chain carries TRBV12-3 or TRBV12-4 and TRBJ2-3; D is uncertain. There are 11 residues in the CDR3. V was pared by 8 bases and J by 10 bases, with 13 bases between. CDR3 sequence reads: CASRRRGPQYF. The CDR3 bases are TGTGCCAGCCGAAGGCGAGGTCCGCAGTATTTT.

V gene TRBV5-5 combines with J gene TRBJ1-6; TRBD1 aligns across 7 bases. CDR3 length equals 18 residues. V shed 4 bases and J 3 bases; nucleotides not matched to a gene: 13. Per the germline V gene, CDR1 is SGHKS and CDR2 is YYEKEE (reference sequence). DNA of the CDR3: TGTGCCAGCAGCAACCCCGGGACAGAGAGTGGCTATAATTCACCCCTCCACTTT. Translating gives CASSNPGTESGYNSPLHF.

The chain carries TRBV29-1 and TRBJ2-1; D ambiguous. This CDR3 is 14 amino acids long. The V and J ends lost 4 bases and 6 bases respectively, with 16 bases between them. CDR1 is SQVTM, CDR2 ANQGSEA, per germline. This chain's CDR3 is CSVAPLSVSNEQFF. The CDR3 DNA reads as TGCAGCGTTGCCCCCCTATCCGTTAGCAATGAGCAGTTCTTC.

The genes are TRBV7-9 and TRBJ1-2; no clear D. The V gene's germline CDR1 is SEHNR and CDR2 FQNEAQ (reference sequence). The germline V and J ends were trimmed by 0 bases and 3 bases, with 11 bases remaining between them. The CDR3 has 15 residues. CDR3 in DNA: TGTGCCAGCAGCTTAGCTCCAGGCCTGGACTATGGCTACACCTTC. It is translated as CASSLAPGLDYGYTF.

V usage is TRBV5-1 and J usage is TRBJ1-2; D is unclear. The germline V gene has CDR1 SGHRS and CDR2 YFSETQ. V lost 10 bases and J 4 bases, leaving 14 bases between the germline ends. The CDR3 totals 12 residues. CDR3 coding DNA: TGCGCCTCCGGTGGAGGTACCTATGGCTACACCTTC. Protein: CASGGGTYGYTF. Full variable domain (outside the CDR3, taken from reference TRBV5-1 and TRBJ1-2): KAGVTQTPRYLIKTRGQQVTLSCSPISGHRSVSWYQQTPGQGLQFLFEYFSETQRNKGNFPGRFSGRQFSNSRSEMNVSTLELGDSALYLCASGGGTYGYTFGSGTRLTVV.

This sequence joins TRBV7-6 and TRBJ2-1; TRBD1 agrees at 8 bases. Germline V gene sequence: CDR1 SGHVS, CDR2 FNYEAQ. The CDR3 runs to 15 residues. V was pared by 3 bases and J by 7 bases, with 8 bases of the junction left unmatched. CDR3 nucleotides: TGTGCCAGCAGCTTTTACAGGGGGTTAAGGAATGAGCAGTTCTTC. Translated, it gives CASSFYRGLRNEQFF.

The rearrangement joins TRBV6-2 or TRBV6-3 to TRBJ1-3; 7 nucleotides line up with TRBD1. Germline assignment: CDR1 MNHEY and CDR2 SVGEGT. V lost 2 bases to trimming and J lost 4 bases; unmatched junction nucleotides: 8. The CDR3 contains 16 residues. The CDR3 DNA reads TGTGCCAGCAGTTACGCCGGGACAGCCTCGGGAAACACCATATATTTT. As protein: CASSYAGTASGNTIYF.

The chain couples TRBV14 to TRBJ2-7, with D unclear. With 1 base removed from V and 6 bases from J, the gap between germline ends came to 10 bases. The germline CDR1 and CDR2 sequences are SGHDN and FVKESK. The CDR3 consists of 13 residues. CDR3: CASSQAGSIEQYF. The CDR3 DNA reads TGTGCCAGCAGCCAAGCAGGCTCCATCGAGCAGTACTTC.

The chain uses TRBV2 and TRBJ1-2, with D uncertain. Looked up from germline, CDR1 is SNHLY and CDR2 is FYNNEI. The CDR3 has 12 residues. V lost 4 bases, J lost 6 bases, and 9 bases lay in between. CDR3 residues: CASSGEEDGYTF. In DNA, the CDR3 is TGTGCCAGCAGTGGGGAGGAAGATGGCTACACCTTC. The variable domain in full, completed from reference TRBV2 and TRBJ1-2, reads EPEVTQTPSHQVTQMGQEVILRCVPISNHLYFYWYRQILGQKVEFLVSFYNNEISEKSEIFDDQFSVERPDGSNFTLKIRSTKLEDSAMYFCASSGEEDGYTFGSGTRLTVV.

The rearrangement joins TRBV10-3 to TRBJ1-1; TRBD1 might be the D (5 bases). Germline CDR1 reads ENHRY; CDR2 reads SYGVKD. Deletions cut 10 bases from V and 2 bases from J, with 20 bases between. CDR3 length: 15 residues. CDR3 bases: TGTGCCACCACGGGGCGAGGGCAGCCTAACACTGAAGCTTTCTTT. Residues: CATTGRGQPNTEAFF.

The chain employs TRBV2 and TRBJ1-4; D call uncertain. CDR1 and CDR2 (germline): SNHLY, FYNNEI. The length of the CDR3 is 14 residues. The V end lost 7 bases, the J end lost 5 bases, and 14 bases lay between the germline ends. The CDR3 DNA sequence: TGTGCCAGCACCTTGGACTTGATAAATGAAAAACTGTTTTTT. Translating it yields CASTLDLINEKLFF.

This chain uses TRBV7-2 with TRBJ2-1; TRBD2 is a possible D gene (5 bases). The ends were cut back, 5 bases at V and 9 bases at J, with 17 bases in the middle. The CDR3 totals 14 residues. The germline V gene encodes CDR1 SGHTA and CDR2 FQGNSA. CDR3 in DNA: TGTGCCAGCAGCCCCTCCCGCCCCGAGGGTGAGCAGTTCTTC. It yields the protein CASSPSRPEGEQFF.

V usage is TRBV20-1 and J usage is TRBJ1-3; D unresolved. CDR1 and CDR2 (germline): DFQATT, SNEGSKA (reference sequence). The ends were cut back, 3 bases at V and 4 bases at J, with 10 bases in the middle. The CDR3 length is 13 residues. This CDR3 is CSASATAGNTIYF. The DNA of the CDR3 is TGCAGTGCTAGTGCCACAGCAGGAAACACCATATATTTT.

This chain uses TRBV7-9 with TRBJ1-4; tentatively, D is TRBD1 (5 bases). Germline values: CDR1 SEHNR, CDR2 FQNEAQ (reference sequence). V shed 4 bases and J shed 6 bases, with 18 bases lying between them. There are 16 residues in the CDR3. CDR3 sequence reads: CASSSLMPGLDEKLFF. In DNA form, the CDR3 reads TGTGCCAGCAGCTCCCTTATGCCAGGGTTGGATGAAAAACTGTTTTTT.

The chain joins TRBV4-3 to TRBJ2-3; D is ambiguous. Germline V lookup: CDR1 LGHNA, CDR2 YSLEER. The germline V and J ends were trimmed by 1 base and 2 bases, with 10 bases remaining between them. This CDR3 has 15 residues. The CDR3 bases are TGCGCCAGCAGCCAAGTTACCAGGACCACAGATACGCAGTATTTT. Amino acid sequence: CASSQVTRTTDTQYF.

This clone was found once. The genes are TRBV7-2 and TRBJ1-1; unclear D gene. The V gene lost 5 bases and the J gene lost 3 bases, with 7 bases spanning the gap. Looked up from germline, CDR1 is SGHTA and CDR2 is FQGNSA. The CDR3 spans 12 residues. The CDR3 loop reads CASSPADTEAFF. In DNA, the CDR3 is TGTGCCAGCAGCCCGGCGGACACTGAAGCTTTCTTT.